The T cell receptor (beta chain) under discussion was sequenced for a study of blood T cell repertoires in COVID-19. Looking at the study overall: From the United States, Italy and Spain came samples of acute and convalescent COVID-19. T cells, B-cell-depleted T cells, or PBMCs provided the cDNA or gDNA that served as material.

Original processing notes: Researchers report that nucleated cell counts were estimated from reference gene primer amplification. This table comes from immunoSEQ multiplex PCR, and its TCRdb copy is limited to in-frame clones, with some not included. The V and J calls and clone size are taken from that table; D and trimming were inferred from the DNA. The table has 150,000 or so clones, about three quarters seen once. This CDR3 spans 18 amino acids. The junction had 4 bases not matched to a gene; V was cut back by 0 bases and J by 0 bases. The germline V gene has CDR1 SGHNT and CDR2 YENEEA. This clone was recorded a few times. The sample contains more than one DNA sequence encoding this CDR3.

The sequenced material came from peripheral blood. The chain uses TRBV11-3 and TRBJ1-6, with 8 positions matching TRBD1. The sequence derives from a man older than 75 with acute or convalescent COVID-19. Here the CDR3 DNA reads TGTGCCAGCAGCTTAGAACAGGGGGGTTCCTCCTATAATTCACCCCTCCACTTT. Translation: CASSLEQGGSSYNSPLHF.